This is a list of T cell receptor beta chains from one sample in a study of HIV-infected patients and healthy controls. TCRdb re-derived calls from the 5' RACE reads in MiXCR, one entry per CDR3 protein. This sample has some 67,000 distinct CDR3 sequences, with around 16% found just once. The sample taken for sequencing was CD4+ T cells from blood. The receptors were sampled from a human donor in good health. The CDR3 runs from the conserved cysteine through the conserved F or W. A D gene is named only where the DNA matches it firmly. Size is omitted from some rows. Given values are once, few, many or a class for expanded clones.

D,size,J,V,DNA,CDR3
-,-,TRBJ2-3,TRBV6-5,TGTGCCAGCACCCGGAGAGGAGCGACGGGAGATACGCAGTATTTT,CASTRRGATGDTQYF
-,-,TRBJ2-2,TRBV6-4,TGTGCCAGCAGTCCTGGCTTAACCGGGGAGCTGTTTTTT,CASSPGLTGELFF
-,-,TRBJ2-1,TRBV3-1,TGTGCCAGCAGCCTGCTTGACAATGAGCAGTTCTTC,CASSLLDNEQFF
-,-,TRBJ1-1,TRBV19,TGTGCCAGTAGTATCCGGTTGGGGGCGGCAACACCGCGAACTGAAGCTTTCTTT,CASSIRLGAATPRTEAFF
-,-,TRBJ1-1,TRBV7-2,TGTGCCAGCACCCAGGCACCAATGAACACTGAAGCTTTCTTT,CASTQAPMNTEAFF
TRBD2,-,TRBJ2-7,TRBV12-3/TRBV12-4,TGTGCCAGCAGTTTGGGAGGGCCCTCCTACGAGCAGTACTTC,CASSLGGPSYEQYF
-,-,TRBJ2-7,TRBV20-1,TGCAGTGCTAGGACCGTAACGAGATCCTACGAGCAGTACTTC,CSARTVTRSYEQYF
-,-,TRBJ2-7,TRBV6-2/TRBV6-3,TGTGCCAGCAGTTACGTGGGGCCCAGCTACGAGCAGTACTTC,CASSYVGPSYEQYF
TRBD1,-,TRBJ2-7,TRBV5-1,TGCGCCAGCAGCTATGCCACTAACAGGGGCTCCGAGCAGTACTTC,CASSYATNRGSEQYF
-,-,TRBJ1-2,TRBV15,TGTGCCACCAGCAGGGGTTTGGAGGGTAGCGGCTACACCTTC,CATSRGLEGSGYTF
-,-,TRBJ1-1,TRBV12-3/TRBV12-4,TGTGCCAGCAGTCCTCATTTAAACACTGAAGCTTTCTTT,CASSPHLNTEAFF
-,few,TRBJ1-1,TRBV7-3,TGTGCCAGCAGCTTGTCCTCCATCAGGGGTAACACTGAAGCTTTCTTT,CASSLSSIRGNTEAFF
TRBD1,few,TRBJ2-3,TRBV15,TGTGCCACCAGGAACAGGGGGCTGGGAGATACGCAGTATTTT,CATRNRGLGDTQYF
-,many,TRBJ1-3,TRBV4-2,TGTGCCTCCTGGGACAACTCTGGAAACACCATATATTTT,CASWDNSGNTIYF
-,many,TRBJ1-1,TRBV18,TGTGCCAGCTCACCGAGGGAAAGAATGAACACTGAAGCTTTCTTT,CASSPRERMNTEAFF
-,few,TRBJ2-4,TRBV20-1,TGCAGTGCTAGTGTTGGTCGGGGTCAGGCAAAAAACATTCAGTACTTC,CSASVGRGQAKNIQYF
-,few,TRBJ2-6,TRBV30,TGTGCCTGGGCGTCTGGGGCCAACGTCCTGACTTTC,CAWASGANVLTF
-,few,TRBJ2-4,TRBV6-2/TRBV6-3,TGTGCCAGCAGGGAAGTAAATGGGCGGACCAAAAACATTCAGTACTTC,CASREVNGRTKNIQYF
-,-,TRBJ2-3,TRBV19,TGTGCCAGTAGTATAGACAGGGGTGGCGGCACAGATACGCAGTATTTT,CASSIDRGGGTDTQYF
TRBD2,many,TRBJ2-3,TRBV7-2,TGTGCCAGCGGTGGGGGGTCGGGAGGGCCCGGCACTACGCAGTATTTT,CASGGGSGGPGTTQYF
-,-,TRBJ1-2,TRBV20-1,TGCAGTGCTAGTCAGCAGAACTATGGCTACACCTTC,CSASQQNYGYTF
TRBD2,medium-sized,TRBJ2-1,TRBV5-4,TGTGCCAGCAGCCCCTTAGCGGGAGGCTCGTCATACGAGCAGTTCTTC,CASSPLAGGSSYEQFF
-,many,TRBJ1-6,TRBV4-3,TGCGCCAGCAGCCAAGATAGAACAGGCCTTGGGCCCCTCCACTTT,CASSQDRTGLGPLHF
-,-,TRBJ2-6,TRBV2,TGTGCCAGCAGGACCCCGGGAGCTGGGGCCAACGTCCTGACTTTC,CASRTPGAGANVLTF
-,many,TRBJ2-6,TRBV5-5,TGTGCCAGCAGCCTGGTGGGGACTGGGGCCAACGTCCTGACTTTC,CASSLVGTGANVLTF
-,many,TRBJ2-1,TRBV29-1,TGCAGCGTCCAGGCCTCCTACAATGAGCAGTTCTTC,CSVQASYNEQFF
-,few,TRBJ1-2,TRBV2,TGTGCCAGCTCTGCCCTAGAGAACTATGGCTACACCTTC,CASSALENYGYTF
TRBD1,few,TRBJ2-1,TRBV20-1,TGCAGTGCTCCCGACAGGGTCGGGATGAATGAGCAGTTCTTC,CSAPDRVGMNEQFF
-,many,TRBJ2-6,TRBV5-1,TGCGCCAGCAAAGTACAGGGGAGGGAAGGGGCCAACGTCCTGACTTTC,CASKVQGREGANVLTF
-,many,TRBJ1-1,TRBV27,TGTGCCAGCAGTTTATCGGACAGTAGTTGGGTAGCTTTCTTT,CASSLSDSSWVAFF
TRBD1,-,TRBJ2-7,TRBV9,TGTGCCAGCAGCGTAGGGGGACAGGGAACCAACGAGCAGTACTTC,CASSVGGQGTNEQYF
-,many,TRBJ1-2,TRBV6-5,TGTGCCAGCAGTACAGGGAGGTATGGCTACACCTTC,CASSTGRYGYTF
-,few,TRBJ2-3,TRBV11-3,TGTGCCAGCAGCTCAATGGGCGGGGATACGCAGTATTTT,CASSSMGGDTQYF
TRBD1,-,TRBJ2-2,TRBV11-1,TGTGCCAGCAGTGGACAGGGTGTCGGCGGGGAGCTGTTTTTT,CASSGQGVGGELFF
TRBD1,many,TRBJ1-1,TRBV20-1,TGCAGTGCGTGGACAGGGGGCCTGGGGGTGAACACTGAAGCTTTCTTT,CSAWTGGLGVNTEAFF
TRBD2,-,TRBJ2-5,TRBV20-1,TGCAGTGCTAGAGCCTTTATCCCCCTTCTAGCGGGAGAAGAGACCCAGTACTTC,CSARAFIPLLAGEETQYF
-,many,TRBJ2-3,TRBV4-3,TGCGCCAGCAGCCCACAGCAGGGTGATACGCAGTATTTT,CASSPQQGDTQYF
TRBD2,few,TRBJ2-5,TRBV5-1,TGCGCCAGCAGCTTGCTAGCGGGGGACCGAGAGACCCAGTACTTC,CASSLLAGDRETQYF
-,-,TRBJ1-2,TRBV7-2,TGTGCCAGCAGTACTCAGGGACACTATAACTATGGCTACACCTTC,CASSTQGHYNYGYTF
-,many,TRBJ2-7,TRBV7-2,TGTGCCAGCAGCTCACCTGGACGGGCCTACGAGCAGTACTTC,CASSSPGRAYEQYF
-,few,TRBJ1-5,TRBV2,TGTGCCAGCAGTTACAGGGACGGCCAGCCCCAGCATTTT,CASSYRDGQPQHF
TRBD1,many,TRBJ1-2,TRBV27,TGTGCCAGCAGTACACGGACAGGGAACTATGGCTACACCTTC,CASSTRTGNYGYTF
TRBD1,-,TRBJ2-2,TRBV5-6,TGTGCCAGCAGCTACCGGACAGGGGCCACCGGGGAGCTGTTTTTT,CASSYRTGATGELFF
TRBD1,-,TRBJ1-1,TRBV30,TGTGCCTGGAGTCAACAGGGGAAGTTATTTGAAGCTTTCTTT,CAWSQQGKLFEAFF
-,-,TRBJ2-1,TRBV28,TGTGCCAGCACTAATTCAGCGGCAGGCACCCTTTACAATGAGCAGTTCTTC,CASTNSAAGTLYNEQFF
TRBD2,few,TRBJ2-2,TRBV20-1,TGCAGTGCTAGGGCTAGCGGGAACACCGGGGAGCTGTTTTTT,CSARASGNTGELFF
TRBD1,-,TRBJ2-4,TRBV6-2/TRBV6-3,TGTGCCAGCAGCCGTGGACAGGGGAAAAACATTCAGTACTTC,CASSRGQGKNIQYF
TRBD1,-,TRBJ1-2,TRBV28,TGTGCCAGCAGCCAGGGACAGGCCTATGGCTACACCTTC,CASSQGQAYGYTF
-,few,TRBJ1-6,TRBV20-1,TGCAGTGCTAGAGTCGGCTCCTATAATTCACCCCTCCACTTT,CSARVGSYNSPLHF
TRBD1,few,TRBJ1-2,TRBV24-1,TGTGCCACCAGTGATACGCAGGGGGCGGGTGGCTACACCTTC,CATSDTQGAGGYTF
-,-,TRBJ2-7,TRBV12-3/TRBV12-4,TGTGCCAGCAGTTTGGGGACTCCTTCCTACGAGCAGTACTTC,CASSLGTPSYEQYF
TRBD1,-,TRBJ2-7,TRBV20-1,TGCAGTGCTCCCCGACAGGGCTCCTACGAGCAGTACTTC,CSAPRQGSYEQYF
-,-,TRBJ2-7,TRBV10-3,TGTGCCATCAGTGAGGGGCAGCCAGAAGCAAACTACGAGCAGTACTTC,CAISEGQPEANYEQYF
-,-,TRBJ1-3,TRBV14,TGTGCCAGCAGCCAAGATTCGATAGGCTCTGGAAACACCATATATTTT,CASSQDSIGSGNTIYF
TRBD1,many,TRBJ2-2,TRBV5-1,TGCGCCAGCAGCTTGTACGTACTTAACCCCCAGGGGGCTGACACCGGGGAGCTGTTTTTT,CASSLYVLNPQGADTGELFF
TRBD1,few,TRBJ1-6,TRBV6-6,TGTGCCAGCAGCCATACCGACAGGGGGAATTCACCCCTCCACTTT,CASSHTDRGNSPLHF
TRBD2,-,TRBJ2-2,TRBV30,TGTGCCTGGATCCGAGCGGGGAAGCCCGGGGAGCTGTTTTTT,CAWIRAGKPGELFF